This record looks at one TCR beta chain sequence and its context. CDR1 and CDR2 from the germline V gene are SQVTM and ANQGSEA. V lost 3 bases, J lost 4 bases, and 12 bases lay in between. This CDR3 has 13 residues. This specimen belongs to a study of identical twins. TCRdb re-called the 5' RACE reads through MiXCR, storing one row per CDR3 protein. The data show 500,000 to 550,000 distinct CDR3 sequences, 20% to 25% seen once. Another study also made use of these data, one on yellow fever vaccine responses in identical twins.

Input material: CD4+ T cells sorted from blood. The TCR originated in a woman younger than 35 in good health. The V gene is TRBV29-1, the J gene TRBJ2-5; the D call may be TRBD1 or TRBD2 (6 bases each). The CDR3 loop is CSVEGGKGETQYF. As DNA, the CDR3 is TGCAGCGTTGAGGGGGGCAAAGGAGAGACCCAGTACTTC.